The 5 T cell receptor beta chains below all came from one sample that was sequenced in a study of OX40 agonist ivuxolimab in advanced cancers. Clones were sequenced by immunoSEQ multiplex PCR, and TCRdb holds only the in-frame ones, with some missing. The sample contains some 54,000 clones, about nine tenths of which appear only once. The sample consisted of CD4+ or CD8+ T cells sorted from blood, taken in a trial of the OX40 agonist ivuxolimab. The origin of the receptors is an adult with an advanced solid tumor such as melanoma, head and neck, liver or kidney cancer.

On this clone itself: A read error may produce the germline difference seen at one junction end. The chain recombines TRBV18 with TRBJ1-1; D gene uncertain. The CDR3 sequence is 13 residues long. Per germline, CDR1 KGHSH and CDR2 LQKENI. The CDR3 region has the DNA TGTGCCAGCTCACCTAACGCGAACGCTGAAGCTTTCTTT. It encodes CASSPNANAEAFF.

As to this clone: An end of the junction differs from the germline gene, which may be a read error. V is TRBV28 and J is TRBJ1-2; the D is unclear. Germline lookup yields CDR1 MDHEN and CDR2 SYDVKM. This CDR3 contains 11 residues. The CDR3 reads CASSPLGVAGF. CDR3 nucleotide sequence: TGTGCCAGCAGTCCCCTGGGAGTGGCCGGCTTC.

This chain links TRBV11-2 with TRBJ2-7; 8 bases map to TRBD2. J lost 2 bases, V lost 7 bases, and 7 bases had no gene match. The CDR3 is made up of 14 amino acids. CDR1 and CDR2 from the germline V gene are SGHAT and FQNNGV. CDR3 bases: TGTGCCAGCACCCCGGGGGGGGGCCCCTACGAGCAGTACTTC. This translates into CASTPGGGPYEQYF.

The CDR3 DNA reads as TGTGCCAGCAGCTCTTTAGGGTTCAATCAGCCCCAGCATTTT. Its translation is CASSSLGFNQPQHF. The chain recombines TRBV6-5 with TRBJ1-5; D ambiguous. V dropped 6 bases and J dropped 3 bases, with 12 bases sitting between them. CDR1 is MNHEY and CDR2 is SVGAGI in the germline V gene. The CDR3 has 14 residues.

This sequence joins TRBV27 and TRBJ2-6; no firm D call. V shed 5 bases and J shed 4 bases, with 27 bases lying between them. CDR1 and CDR2 (germline): MNHEY, SMNVEV (reference sequence). CDR3 length: 20 amino acids. CDR3 sequence reads: CASSQEPGDSFASGANVLTF. The CDR3 DNA reads TGTGCCAGCAGTCAAGAACCGGGCGACTCCTTCGCCTCCGGGGCCAACGTCCTGACTTTC.